This T cell receptor (beta chain) was retrieved from a study of blood T cell repertoires in COVID-19. For the study at large: Italy, Spain and the United States were the sources of the convalescent and acute COVID-19 samples.

Per the original methods: Nucleated cell counts were estimated from reference gene primer amplification. TCRdb's copy holds only in-frame clones and misses some; the assay was immunoSEQ multiplex PCR. The V and J calls and clone size were taken over from that table, and D and trimming were inferred from the DNA. The sample contains about 150,000 clones, roughly 80% of which appear only once. V trimming: 1 base; J trimming: 1 base; junction bases outside the gene matches: 6. The germline gives CDR1 LGHNA, CDR2 YSLEER. CDR3 size: 17 residues. The material sequenced was peripheral blood. The rearrangement uses TRBV4-3 and TRBJ2-5, with TRBD2 identical over 10 bases. This clonotype originated in a woman aged 80 or older with acute or convalescent COVID-19. The chain's CDR3 is CASSQVRSGGSQETQYF. The CDR3 DNA sequence: TGCGCCAGCAGCCAAGTTCGTAGCGGGGGGTCCCAAGAGACCCAGTACTTC.